This T cell receptor beta chain was identified during a study of neurological immune-mediated disorders. This clonotype has a count of ten or more. TCRdb redid the calling of the 5' RACE reads with MiXCR, one entry per CDR3 protein. The sample contains some 29,000 distinct CDR3 sequences, more than 10% of which appear only once. V was trimmed by 5 bases and J by 0 bases, leaving 7 bases between them. The CDR3 has 13 amino acids. The germline V gene encodes CDR1 SGHRS and CDR2 YFSETQ. Input material: PBMCs. This TCR derives from a man aged 55 to 69 in good health. The chain links TRBV5-1 to TRBJ2-3; the D is unclear. The CDR3: CASSMGSTDTQYF. In nucleotides, the CDR3 is TGCGCCAGCAGTATGGGTAGCACAGATACGCAGTATTTT. The full variable domain, its missing parts supplied by reference TRBV5-1 and TRBJ2-3, is KAGVTQTPRYLIKTRGQQVTLSCSPISGHRSVSWYQQTPGQGLQFLFEYFSETQRNKGNFPGRFSGRQFSNSRSEMNVSTLELGDSALYLCASSMGSTDTQYFGPGTRLTVL.